This T cell receptor beta chain was retrieved from a study of blood T cell repertoires in COVID-19. On the study more broadly: Sites across the United States, Italy and Spain contributed samples from acute and convalescent COVID-19. PBMCs, B-cell-depleted T cells, or T cells were the source of the cDNA or gDNA that made up the material.

This clone was seen just once. The protocol was immunoSEQ multiplex PCR, while the TCRdb copy is restricted to in-frame clones and leaves out a portion. Here the sample spans roughly 100,000 clones, over 75% being singletons. V was pared by 4 bases and J by 18 bases, with 25 bases between. CDR3 length: 14 residues. CDR1 and CDR2 (germline): GTSNPN, SVGIG (reference sequence). Source material: peripheral blood. The sequence was collected from a man aged 50 to 59 with acute or convalescent COVID-19. The V call is TRBV30, the J call TRBJ1-6, with D tentatively TRBD1 (5 bases). The chain's CDR3 is CAWTKGQGDSPDHF. The CDR3 nucleotides are TGTGCCTGGACTAAGGGGCAGGGCGACAGTCCCGACCACTTT.